This T cell receptor beta chain was documented in a study of cytomegalovirus exposure and HLA in healthy donors. Primers: 60 Vbeta forward and 13 Jbeta reverse. The method was immunoSEQ multiplex PCR; TCRdb's version includes in-frame clones alone and lacks a portion of them. The sample contains about 110,000 clones, roughly 69% of which appear only once. Unmatched junction bases numbered 4, after V lost 0 bases and J lost 0 bases. The CDR3 totals 18 residues. Germline CDR1 and CDR2: SGDLS and YYNGEE. The J gene is TRBJ2-1, the V gene TRBV9; 12 bases are a match to TRBD2. The sample consisted of PBMCs. The sequence was collected from a woman younger than 45 in good health and CMV-seronegative. CDR3 nucleotides: TGTGCCAGCAGCGTAGGGACTAGCGGGACTACCTCCTACAATGAGCAGTTCTTC. Protein sequence: CASSVGTSGTTSYNEQFF.